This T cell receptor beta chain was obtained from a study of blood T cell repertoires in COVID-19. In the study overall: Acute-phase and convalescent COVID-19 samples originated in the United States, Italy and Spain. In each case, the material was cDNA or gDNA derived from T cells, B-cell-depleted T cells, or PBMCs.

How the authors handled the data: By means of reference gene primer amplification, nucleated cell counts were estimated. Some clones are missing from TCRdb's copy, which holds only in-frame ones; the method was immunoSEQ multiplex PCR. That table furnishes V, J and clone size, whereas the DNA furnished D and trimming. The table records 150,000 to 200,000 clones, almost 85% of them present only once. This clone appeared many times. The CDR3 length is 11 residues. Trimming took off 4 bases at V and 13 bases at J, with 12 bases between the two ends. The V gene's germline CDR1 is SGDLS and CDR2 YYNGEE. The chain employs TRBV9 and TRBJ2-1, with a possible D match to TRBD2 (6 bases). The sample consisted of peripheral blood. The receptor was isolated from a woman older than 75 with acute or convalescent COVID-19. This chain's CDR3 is CASSSRDFQFF. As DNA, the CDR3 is TGTGCCAGCAGCTCCCGGGACTTCCAGTTCTTC.